The T cell receptor (beta chain) described here comes from a study of CD8 T cells in ankylosing spondylitis. The study, taken as a whole, reports: Certain motif variants had earlier been reported in reactive arthritis synovial fluid and blood.

Construction of TCR beta libraries was performed using quantitative 5'-RACE with molecular barcodes. TCRdb ran MiXCR on the 5' RACE reads and lists one entry per CDR3 protein. The table has fewer than 250,000 distinct CDR3 sequences, 25% to 30% seen once. With 5 bases clipped from V and 12 bases from J, the junction kept 18 bases outside the gene matches. The V gene's germline CDR1 is SGHDT and CDR2 YYEEEE. The CDR3 consists of 16 residues. This clonotype has a handful of counts. Its matching antigen is unknown. This TCR was sampled from a male donor with ankylosing spondylitis or in good health (not recorded which). The V and J genes are TRBV5-6 and TRBJ2-1; 9 bases are shared with TRBD2. Sequencing was performed on blood, either unsorted or a sorted T cell fraction (not recorded which). This chain's CDR3 is CASSLTGSSGAHLQFF. In DNA, the CDR3 is TGTGCCAGCAGTCTCACCGGGTCTAGCGGGGCCCATTTGCAGTTCTTC. Looking up the rest from reference TRBV5-6 and TRBJ2-1 gives the full variable domain: DAGVTQSPTHLIKTRGQQVTLRCSPKSGHDTVSWYQQALGQGPQFIFQYYEEEERQRGNFPDRFSGHQFPNYSSELNVNALLLGDSALYLCASSLTGSSGAHLQFFGPGTRLTVL.